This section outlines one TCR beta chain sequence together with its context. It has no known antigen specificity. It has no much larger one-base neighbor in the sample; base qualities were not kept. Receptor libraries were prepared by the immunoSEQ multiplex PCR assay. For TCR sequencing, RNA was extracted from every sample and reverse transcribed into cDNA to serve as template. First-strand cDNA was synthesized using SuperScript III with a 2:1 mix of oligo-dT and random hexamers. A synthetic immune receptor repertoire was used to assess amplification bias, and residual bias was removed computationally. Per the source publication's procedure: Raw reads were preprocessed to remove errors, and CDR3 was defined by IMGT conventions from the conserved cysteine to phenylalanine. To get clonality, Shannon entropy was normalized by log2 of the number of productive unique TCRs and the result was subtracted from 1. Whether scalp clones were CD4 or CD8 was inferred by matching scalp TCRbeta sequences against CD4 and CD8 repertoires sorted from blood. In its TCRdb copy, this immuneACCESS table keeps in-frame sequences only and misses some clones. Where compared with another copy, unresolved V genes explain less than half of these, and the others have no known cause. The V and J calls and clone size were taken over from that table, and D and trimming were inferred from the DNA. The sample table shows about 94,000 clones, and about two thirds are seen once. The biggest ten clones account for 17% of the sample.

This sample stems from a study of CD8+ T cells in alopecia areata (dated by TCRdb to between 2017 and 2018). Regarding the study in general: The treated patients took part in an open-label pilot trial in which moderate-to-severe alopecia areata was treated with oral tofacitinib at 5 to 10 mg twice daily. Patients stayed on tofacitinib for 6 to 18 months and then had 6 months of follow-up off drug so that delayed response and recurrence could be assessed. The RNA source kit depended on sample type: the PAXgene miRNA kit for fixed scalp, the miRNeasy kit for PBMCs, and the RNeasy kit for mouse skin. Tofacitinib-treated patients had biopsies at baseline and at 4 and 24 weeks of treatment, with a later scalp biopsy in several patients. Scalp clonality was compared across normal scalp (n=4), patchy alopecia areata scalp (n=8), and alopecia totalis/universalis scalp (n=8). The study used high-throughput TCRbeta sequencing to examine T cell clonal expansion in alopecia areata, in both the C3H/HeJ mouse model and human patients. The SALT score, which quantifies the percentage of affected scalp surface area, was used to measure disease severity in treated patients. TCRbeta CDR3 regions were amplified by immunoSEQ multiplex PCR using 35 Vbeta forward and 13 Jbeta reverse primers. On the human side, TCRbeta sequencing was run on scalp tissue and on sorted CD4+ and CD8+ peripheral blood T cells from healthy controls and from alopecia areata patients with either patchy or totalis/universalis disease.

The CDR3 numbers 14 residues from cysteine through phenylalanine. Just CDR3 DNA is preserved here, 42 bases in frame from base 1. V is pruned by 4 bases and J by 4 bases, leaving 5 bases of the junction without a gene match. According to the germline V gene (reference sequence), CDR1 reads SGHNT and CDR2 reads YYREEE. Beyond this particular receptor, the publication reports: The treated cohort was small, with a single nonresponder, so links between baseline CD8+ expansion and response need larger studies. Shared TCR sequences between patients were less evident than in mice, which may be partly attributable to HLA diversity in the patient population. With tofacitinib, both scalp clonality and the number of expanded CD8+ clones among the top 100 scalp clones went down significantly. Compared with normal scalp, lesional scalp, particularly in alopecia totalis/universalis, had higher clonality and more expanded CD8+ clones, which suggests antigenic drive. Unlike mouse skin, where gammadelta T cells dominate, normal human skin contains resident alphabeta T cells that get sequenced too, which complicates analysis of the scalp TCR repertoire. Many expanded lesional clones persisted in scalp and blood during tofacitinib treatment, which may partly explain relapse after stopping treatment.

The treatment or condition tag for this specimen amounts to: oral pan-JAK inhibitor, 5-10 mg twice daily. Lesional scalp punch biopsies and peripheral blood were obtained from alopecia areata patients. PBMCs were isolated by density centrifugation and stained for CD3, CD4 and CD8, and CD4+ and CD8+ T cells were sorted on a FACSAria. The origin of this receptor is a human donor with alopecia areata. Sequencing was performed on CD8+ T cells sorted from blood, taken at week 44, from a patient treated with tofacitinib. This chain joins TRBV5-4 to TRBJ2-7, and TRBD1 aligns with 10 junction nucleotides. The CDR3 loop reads CASSGDRGFYEQYF. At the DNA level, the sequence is TGTGCCAGCAGCGGGGACAGGGGTTTTTACGAGCAGTACTTC. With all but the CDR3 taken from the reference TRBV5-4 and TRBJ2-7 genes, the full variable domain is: ETGVTQSPTHLIKTRGQQVTLRCSSQSGHNTVSWYQQALGQGPQFIFQYYREEENGRGNFPPRFSGLQFPNYSSELNVNALELDDSALYLCASSGDRGFYEQYFGPGTRLTVT.